One sample yielded the 31 T cell receptor beta chains listed below, sequenced in a study of CD8 T cells in ankylosing spondylitis. TCRdb reprocessed the 5' RACE reads with MiXCR, giving one entry per CDR3 protein. The table shows 200,000 to 250,000 distinct CDR3 sequences, with about 10% occurring only once. Material: blood, either unsorted or a sorted T cell fraction (not recorded which). The source of these receptors is a male donor with ankylosing spondylitis or in good health (not recorded which).

This clonotype was counted ten times or more. This chain uses TRBV4-1 with TRBJ2-5; D unclear. V dropped 1 base and J dropped 5 bases, with 11 bases sitting between them. There are 14 residues in the CDR3. Germline CDR1 MGHRA, CDR2 YSYEKL. The CDR3 protein is CASSQVSGLETQYF. The CDR3 bases are TGCGCCAGCAGCCAAGTATCGGGTTTGGAGACCCAGTACTTC.

In its sample, this clonotype was seen many times. The chain carries TRBV5-1 and TRBJ2-7; 11 bases match TRBD2. Germline-derived CDR1 and CDR2 are SGHRS and YFSETQ. Unmatched junction bases numbered 5, after V lost 9 bases and J lost 0 bases. CDR3 length: 14 amino acids. This CDR3 is CATSTSGSSYEQYF. The CDR3 DNA sequence: TGCGCCACCTCAACTAGCGGGAGCTCCTACGAGCAGTACTTC. Full variable domain (missing parts from reference TRBV5-1 and TRBJ2-7): KAGVTQTPRYLIKTRGQQVTLSCSPISGHRSVSWYQQTPGQGLQFLFEYFSETQRNKGNFPGRFSGRQFSNSRSEMNVSTLELGDSALYLCATSTSGSSYEQYFGPGTRLTVT.

This clonotype came up many times. The chain uses TRBV7-2 and TRBJ2-5; D ambiguous. CDR1 and CDR2 (germline): SGHTA, FQGNSA. The V and J ends lost 5 bases and 0 bases respectively, with 10 bases between them. This CDR3 has 14 amino acids. The CDR3 loop reads CASSQDLNQETQYF. The CDR3 coding sequence is TGTGCCAGCAGCCAGGACCTAAACCAAGAGACCCAGTACTTC.

This clonotype was detected a few times. This chain uses TRBV2 with TRBJ2-3; the D gene is possibly TRBD1 (6 bases). This CDR3 is built from 15 residues. The germline gives CDR1 SNHLY, CDR2 FYNNEI. The V end was cut by 10 bases, the J end by 0 bases, with 17 bases between. The CDR3 reads CATTEDSSSTDTQYF. The CDR3 bases are TGTGCCACTACGGAGGACAGTTCCAGCACAGATACGCAGTATTTT.

A few counts support this clonotype. This chain links TRBV7-9 with TRBJ2-1; no firm D call. Trimming removed 4 bases at V and 7 bases at J, with 8 bases between. CDR1 is SEHNR, CDR2 FQNEAQ, per germline (reference sequence). This CDR3 is 12 amino acids long. The CDR3 bases are TGTGCCAGCAGCTCCTTACATAATGAGCAGTTCTTC. As protein: CASSSLHNEQFF.

This clonotype was found many times. This chain links TRBV12-3 or TRBV12-4 with TRBJ1-5; D is ambiguous. This CDR3 has 13 amino acids. V shed 1 base and J shed 3 bases, with 4 bases lying between them. The CDR3 bases are TGTGCCAGCAGTTTAGGAATCAATCAGCCCCAGCATTTT. It yields the protein CASSLGINQPQHF.

This clonotype was counted at least ten times. The CDR3 here is CASSVVGGVSGELFF. In DNA, the CDR3 is TGTGCCAGCAGCGTAGTAGGGGGCGTTTCCGGGGAGCTGTTTTTT. The rearrangement links TRBV9 to TRBJ2-2, with 7 bases aligning to TRBD1. Germline CDR1 SGDLS, CDR2 YYNGEE. This CDR3 is built from 15 residues. The V gene end was trimmed by 0 bases and the J gene end by 6 bases; junction bases not matched to a gene: 5.

The chain combines TRBV2 with TRBJ2-3; weak D call: TRBD1 (6 bases). The CDR3 has 18 amino acids. The ends were cut back, 8 bases at V and 2 bases at J, with 26 bases in the middle. Germline loops: CDR1 SNHLY, CDR2 FYNNEI. CDR3 sequence reads: CASCLKRGSRQSTDTQYF. The CDR3 DNA is TGTGCCAGCTGTTTAAAGAGGGGGAGCCGACAGTCCACAGATACGCAGTATTTT.

The rearrangement links TRBV20-1 to TRBJ2-7; D not certain. The germline CDR1 and CDR2 sequences are DFQATT and SNEGSKA (reference sequence). V shed 0 bases and J shed 1 base, with 7 bases lying between them. The CDR3 consists of 13 residues. CDR3 residues: CSARDPISYEQYF. As DNA, the CDR3 is TGCAGTGCTAGAGACCCGATTTCCTACGAGCAGTACTTC.

The table lists this clonotype with many counts. The CDR3 DNA reads as TGTGCCAGCAGTGGGGGACAGACCTTCTCCTACGAGCAGTACTTC. Translating gives CASSGGQTFSYEQYF. The V gene is TRBV12-3 or TRBV12-4, the J gene TRBJ2-7, with 7 bases that match TRBD1. V trimming: 5 bases; J trimming: 0 bases; junction bases outside the gene matches: 7. This CDR3 comprises 15 residues.

This clonotype appeared many times. The V call is TRBV20-1, the J call TRBJ2-7, with D maybe TRBD2 (6 bases). The germline gives CDR1 DFQATT, CDR2 SNEGSKA (reference sequence). V gave up 1 base and J gave up 4 bases, with 14 bases separating them. The CDR3 covers 14 residues. Here the CDR3 reads CSARGRVAEYEQYF. CDR3 coding DNA: TGCAGTGCTAGAGGGAGGGTGGCGGAATACGAGCAGTACTTC.

This clonotype was seen repeatedly, ten times or more. V usage is TRBV9 and J usage is TRBJ1-1; no reliable D call. The V end was cut by 3 bases, the J end by 10 bases, with 19 bases between. The CDR3 runs 14 residues. Germline V gene lookup returns CDR1 SGDLS and CDR2 YYNGEE. Written as DNA, the CDR3 is TGTGCCAGCAGCGAACCCTTATTGGGAGGGTTAGCTTTCTTT. It translates to CASSEPLLGGLAFF.

This clonotype was counted a few times. V and J are TRBV5-5 and TRBJ1-2; TRBD1 aligns across 7 bases. This CDR3 has 14 amino acids. The ends lost 0 bases at V and 6 bases at J; junction bases unmatched: 5. The germline V gene encodes CDR1 SGHKS and CDR2 YYEKEE (reference sequence). The CDR3 reads CASSLDDREDGYTF. Written as DNA, the CDR3 is TGTGCCAGCAGCTTGGACGACAGGGAAGATGGCTACACCTTC.

This clonotype occurred many times. V and J are TRBV29-1 and TRBJ2-3; TRBD1 or TRBD2 may be the D gene (5 bases each). Trimming pared 4 bases from V and 2 bases from J, leaving 16 bases between. CDR1 is SQVTM and CDR2 is ANQGSEA in the germline V gene. The CDR3 consists of 15 residues. Here the CDR3 reads CSVAHTGTITDTQYF. The CDR3 DNA sequence: TGCAGCGTTGCACACACTGGGACGATCACAGATACGCAGTATTTT.

This clonotype came up a few times. The chain couples TRBV7-3 to TRBJ2-7; tentatively, D is TRBD1 (7 bases). Between the trimmed V and J ends, which lost 1 base and 2 bases, there was a span of 18 bases. Germline CDR1 SGHTA, CDR2 FQGTGA. This CDR3 is 17 amino acids long. As DNA, the CDR3 is TGTGCCAGCAGCTTAAGGTTGGGGCGCGGGACAGCCTACGAGCAGTACTTC. Translation gives CASSLRLGRGTAYEQYF.

This clonotype was counted ten times or more. The V and J genes are TRBV11-2 and TRBJ2-1, with D maybe TRBD2 (6 bases). CDR3 length: 16 amino acids. The germline CDR1 and CDR2 sequences are SGHAT and FQNNGV. Trimming took 3 bases from V and 2 from J, leaving 14 bases between them. The chain's CDR3 is CASSFFGTDTYNEQFF. DNA for the CDR3: TGTGCCAGCAGCTTCTTCGGGACTGATACCTACAATGAGCAGTTCTTC. Filled out from reference TRBV11-2 and TRBJ2-1, the complete variable domain reads EAGVAQSPRYKIIEKRQSVAFWCNPISGHATLYWYQQILGQGPKLLIQFQNNGVVDDSQLPKDRFSAERLKGVDSTLKIQPAKLEDSAVYLCASSFFGTDTYNEQFFGPGTRLTVL.

The gene calls are TRBV15 and TRBJ1-2, with D maybe TRBD1 (5 bases). The CDR3 runs to 14 residues. Germline loops: CDR1 LNHNV, CDR2 YYDKDF (reference sequence). Trimming left V 0 bases short and J 6 bases short, with 11 bases between. The CDR3 is CATSRDLQGHGYTF. CDR3 DNA sequence: TGTGCCACCAGCAGAGATCTGCAGGGCCATGGCTACACCTTC.

This clonotype was detected many times. The J gene is TRBJ2-7, the V gene TRBV12-3 or TRBV12-4, with 10 positions matching TRBD1. This CDR3 has 14 amino acids. Trimming removed 7 bases from V and 4 bases from J; junction bases left unmatched: 7. CDR3 nucleotides: TGTGCCAGCACGCCGGGACAGGGGAGATACGAGCAGTACTTC. This encodes CASTPGQGRYEQYF.

This clonotype was counted many times. The chain links TRBV9 to TRBJ2-1; a weak D match, TRBD1 (6 bases). Trimming pared 0 bases from V and 4 bases from J, leaving 11 bases between. Looked up from germline, CDR1 is SGDLS and CDR2 is YYNGEE. The CDR3 has 15 amino acids. The CDR3 sequence: CASSVDTDSYNEQFF. CDR3 sequence (DNA): TGTGCCAGCAGCGTAGACACGGACAGTTACAATGAGCAGTTCTTC. Combining the CDR3 with reference TRBV9 and TRBJ2-1 gives the whole variable domain DSGVTQTPKHLITATGQRVTLRCSPRSGDLSVYWYQQSLDQGLQFLIQYYNGEERAKGNILERFSAQQFPDLHSELNLSSLELGDSALYFCASSVDTDSYNEQFFGPGTRLTVL.

Many counts were recorded for this clonotype. The chain carries TRBV7-2 and TRBJ2-3; 14 bases match TRBD2. The CDR3 is 17 residues long. The germline gives CDR1 SGHTA, CDR2 FQGNSA. Trimming removed 3 bases from V and 6 bases from J; junction bases left unmatched: 8. Here the CDR3 DNA reads TGTGCCAGCAGCTTTGACCCGGGACTAGCGGGGGCGGATACGCAGTATTTT. This encodes CASSFDPGLAGADTQYF.

This clonotype was detected ten times or more. V usage is TRBV6-5 and J usage is TRBJ2-5, with 7 bases that match TRBD2. This CDR3 is 12 amino acids long. J lost 5 bases, V lost 7 bases, and 4 bases had no gene match. Per the germline V gene, CDR1 is MNHEY and CDR2 is SVGAGI. CDR3 protein: CASKGGEETQYF. CDR3 sequence (DNA): TGTGCCAGCAAGGGAGGGGAGGAGACCCAGTACTTC.

This clonotype was detected ten times or more. V and J are TRBV29-1 and TRBJ2-2, with D uncertain. The length of the CDR3 is 10 residues. The V and J ends lost 3 bases and 7 bases respectively, with 3 bases between them. Germline V gives CDR1 SQVTM, CDR2 ANQGSEA. The chain's CDR3 is CSVEDGELFF. The CDR3 DNA follows: TGCAGCGTTGAGGACGGGGAGCTGTTTTTT.

This clonotype was seen a handful of times. V gene TRBV28 combines with J gene TRBJ1-1, with 8 bases that match TRBD1. Germline CDR1 and CDR2: MDHEN and SYDVKM. The V and J ends lost 3 bases and 3 bases, in that order; junction bases with no gene match: 3. CDR3 length equals 14 residues. The CDR3 bases are TGTGCCAGCAGTTTGACAGGGGTGGACACTGAAGCTTTCTTT. Protein product: CASSLTGVDTEAFF.

In its sample, this clonotype was seen many times. The chain links TRBV11-2 to TRBJ1-1; D is uncertain. CDR1 and CDR2 (germline): SGHAT, FQNNGV. This CDR3 is 14 amino acids long. V was trimmed by 4 bases and J by 6 bases, leaving 15 bases between them. Here the CDR3 reads CASSSGRTWAEAFF. The CDR3 coding sequence is TGTGCCAGCAGCTCTGGGCGGACTTGGGCTGAAGCTTTCTTT.

As concerns this clonotype: This may be a read error, as it is one base from a much larger clone. The rearrangement uses TRBV15 and TRBJ2-7, with 8 bases matching TRBD2. The CDR3 sequence is 15 residues long. CDR1 and CDR2 from the germline V gene are LNHNV and YYDKDF (reference sequence). CDR3 nucleotides: TGTGCCACCAGCAGGGGGGCGGGAGGCTCCTACGGGCAGTACTTC. Protein: CATSRGAGGSYGQYF.

This clonotype was observed a handful of times. The DNA for the CDR3 is TGTGCCAGCAGCCGATTAAGGACTGAGGGGAACACAGATACGCAGTATTTT. Encoded protein: CASSRLRTEGNTDTQYF. This sequence joins TRBV6-1 and TRBJ2-3; TRBD1 or TRBD2 may be the D gene (5 bases each). CDR3 length: 17 amino acids. Germline CDR1 reads MNHNS; CDR2 reads SASEGT. V lost 6 bases and J 2 bases, leaving 21 bases between the germline ends.

The chain recombines TRBV2 with TRBJ2-1; 12 bases fit TRBD2. CDR1 is SNHLY and CDR2 is FYNNEI in the germline V gene. CDR3 length: 15 residues. V shed 5 bases, J shed 8 bases, and the junction held 7 bases outside the gene matches. The CDR3 here is CASSPSGGALDEQFF. CDR3 sequence (DNA): TGTGCCAGCAGTCCTAGCGGGGGGGCCCTGGATGAGCAGTTCTTC.

This clonotype was counted ten times or more. The V and J genes are TRBV15 and TRBJ1-1; D perhaps matches TRBD1 (5 bases). The germline V and J ends were trimmed by 0 bases and 4 bases, with 12 bases remaining between them. The CDR3 is 15 amino acids. Looked up from germline, CDR1 is LNHNV and CDR2 is YYDKDF (reference sequence). The CDR3 coding sequence is TGTGCCACCAGCAGAGACGGGACTCCTCGCACTGAAGCTTTCTTT. Protein product: CATSRDGTPRTEAFF. Full variable domain (outside the CDR3, taken from reference TRBV15 and TRBJ1-1): DAMVIQNPRYQVTQFGKPVTLSCSQTLNHNVMYWYQQKSSQAPKLLFHYYDKDFNNEADTPDNFQSRRPNTSFCFLDIRSPGLGDTAMYLCATSRDGTPRTEAFFGQGTRLTVV.

The table lists this clonotype with many counts. The J gene is TRBJ2-1, the V gene TRBV12-3 or TRBV12-4, with 8 bases that match TRBD2. V was clipped by 8 bases and J by 9 bases; unmatched bases: 9. This CDR3 has 13 amino acids. The CDR3 is CASLLSGGPEQFF. The CDR3 DNA reads TGTGCCAGCCTCTTATCGGGAGGGCCTGAGCAGTTCTTC.

This clonotype was seen ten or more times. The chain has TRBV20-1 and TRBJ2-7; maybe TRBD1 (6 bases). The V end lost 0 bases, the J end lost 0 bases, and 18 bases lay between the germline ends. The CDR3 runs to 17 residues. The germline CDR1 and CDR2 sequences are DFQATT and SNEGSKA (reference sequence). CDR3 region: CSARDNFGDMSSYEQYF. For the CDR3, the DNA is TGCAGTGCTAGAGACAACTTCGGGGACATGAGCTCCTACGAGCAGTACTTC.

This clonotype was observed a few times. In DNA, the CDR3 is TGTGCCAGCAGCTTAGCAGCGGGGGAGAACAATGAGCAGTTCTTC. Translation gives CASSLAAGENNEQFF. This rearrangement joins TRBV11-1 to TRBJ2-1; 8 nucleotides line up with TRBD2. This CDR3 has 15 amino acids. Germline-derived CDR1 and CDR2 are SGHAT and FQDESV (reference sequence). After removal of 0 bases from V and 5 bases from J, the junction contained 3 bases not matched to a gene. The full variable domain, its missing parts supplied by reference TRBV11-1 and TRBJ2-1, is EAEVAQSPRYKITEKSQAVAFWCDPISGHATLYWYRQILGQGPELLVQFQDESVVDDSQLPKDRFSAERLKGVDSTLKIQPAELGDSAMYLCASSLAAGENNEQFFGPGTRLTVL.